One sample yielded the 14 T cell receptor beta chains listed below, sequenced in a study of T-cell reconstitution after alpha-beta-depleted transplantation in children. Unique molecular identifiers were used in preparing the TCRbeta library. TCRdb fed the PCR reads into MiXCR, producing one record per CDR3 protein. The table has 500,000 or so distinct CDR3 sequences, approximately 30% seen once; the top ten hold around 2.4%. The specimen comprised PBMCs from the stem cell graft donor, sampled from the stem cell graft. The receptors stem from a human donor who donated a stem cell graft to a child with aplastic anemia.

The chain joins TRBV12-3 or TRBV12-4 to TRBJ2-6, with D perhaps TRBD2 (5 bases). The CDR3 has 16 residues. Trimming left V 8 bases short and J 0 bases short, with 14 bases between. CDR3 coding DNA: TGTGCCAGCCAAGGGAGTTCACGCTCTGGGGCCAACGTCCTGACTTTC. The encoded protein is CASQGSSRSGANVLTF.

The V and J genes are TRBV7-9 and TRBJ2-7; TRBD1 matches at 8 bases. The V gene's germline CDR1 is SEHNR and CDR2 FQNEAQ (reference sequence). Trimming at V came to 3 bases and at J to 7 bases, leaving 14 bases not matched to a gene. The CDR3 has 16 residues. The CDR3: CASSFRLTGETGEQYF. Here the CDR3 DNA reads TGTGCCAGCAGCTTTAGGTTGACAGGGGAAACGGGGGAGCAGTACTTC.

The chain couples TRBV5-1 to TRBJ2-1; 9 positions agree with TRBD1. CDR3 length: 18 residues. Germline CDR1 is SGHRS and CDR2 is YFSETQ. The ends lost 4 bases at V and 3 bases at J; junction bases unmatched: 14. This CDR3 reads CASSPHWGTGTGYNEQFF. The CDR3 DNA is TGCGCCAGCAGCCCCCATTGGGGGACAGGGACCGGCTACAATGAGCAGTTCTTC.

This clonotype was found a few times. This chain links TRBV12-3 or TRBV12-4 with TRBJ1-1; 9 positions match TRBD1. There are 13 residues in the CDR3. V was clipped by 5 bases and J by 6 bases; unmatched bases: 4. Here the CDR3 reads CASSPWTGAEAFF. The CDR3 DNA sequence: TGTGCCAGCAGTCCCTGGACAGGGGCTGAAGCTTTCTTT.

CDR3 in DNA: TGTGCCAGCAGCGGGACCTACGATGGGGATGAGCAGTTCTTC. Translated, it gives CASSGTYDGDEQFF. The rearrangement links TRBV7-9 to TRBJ2-1; the D gene could be TRBD1 or TRBD2 (5 bases each). V shed 5 bases and J shed 8 bases, with 16 bases lying between them. The CDR3 is made up of 14 amino acids. Germline CDR1 SEHNR, CDR2 FQNEAQ (reference sequence). The whole variable domain, filled in from reference TRBV7-9 and TRBJ2-1, reads DTGVSQNPRHKITKRGQNVTFRCDPISEHNRLYWYRQTLGQGPEFLTYFQNEAQLEKSRLLSDRFSAERPKGSFSTLEIQRTEQGDSAMYLCASSGTYDGDEQFFGPGTRLTVL.

This clonotype was seen just once. This chain connects TRBV11-2 to TRBJ2-3; 8 nucleotides match TRBD2. The CDR3 loop spans 18 amino acids. Trimming took 4 bases from V and 0 from J; bases not matched to a gene: 12. Germline V gene data show CDR1 as SGHAT and CDR2 as FQNNGV. CDR3 sequence reads: CASSSLLTSGASTDTQYF. CDR3 nucleotides: TGTGCCAGCAGCTCCCTACTCACTAGCGGAGCTAGCACAGATACGCAGTATTTT.

J is TRBJ1-6 and V is TRBV4-3; possibly TRBD1 for D (6 bases). The CDR3 has 19 amino acids. CDR1 LGHNA and CDR2 YSLEER come from the germline V gene. V lost 1 base and J 7 bases, leaving 23 bases between the germline ends. The CDR3 spells CASSQVYDTGAGLNSPLHF. The CDR3 DNA sequence: TGCGCCAGCAGCCAAGTTTACGACACGGGGGCAGGGTTGAATTCACCCCTCCACTTT.

V is TRBV7-9 and J is TRBJ2-7; maybe TRBD2 (5 bases). Trimming removed 2 bases from V and 6 bases from J, with 11 bases in between. The CDR3 extends over 13 amino acids. Germline values: CDR1 SEHNR, CDR2 FQNEAQ (reference sequence). Here the CDR3 DNA reads TGTGCCAGCAGCTTACGGGTCGAGGGCGAGCAGTACTTC. It yields the protein CASSLRVEGEQYF. Together with reference TRBV7-9 and TRBJ2-7, the CDR3 gives the full variable domain: DTGVSQNPRHKITKRGQNVTFRCDPISEHNRLYWYRQTLGQGPEFLTYFQNEAQLEKSRLLSDRFSAERPKGSFSTLEIQRTEQGDSAMYLCASSLRVEGEQYFGPGTRLTVT.

This clonotype was seen only a few times. The J gene is TRBJ2-5, the V gene TRBV5-1; no clear D gene. This CDR3 contains 13 residues. Germline V gene lookup returns CDR1 SGHRS and CDR2 YFSETQ. V lost 0 bases, J lost 7 bases, and 10 bases lay in between. The chain's CDR3 is CASSLVVSATQYF. As DNA, the CDR3 is TGCGCCAGCAGCTTGGTCGTTTCCGCGACCCAGTACTTC.

The chain joins TRBV29-1 to TRBJ1-4; D not resolved. Germline loops: CDR1 SQVTM, CDR2 ANQGSEA. The CDR3 is made up of 11 amino acids. This chain's CDR3 is CSGTTNEKLFF. The CDR3 region has the DNA TGCAGTGGGACAACTAATGAAAAACTGTTTTTT.

This rearrangement joins TRBV20-1 to TRBJ2-7; no clear D. V was pared by 3 bases and J by 0 bases, with 12 bases between. Germline V gene lookup returns CDR1 DFQATT and CDR2 SNEGSKA (reference sequence). CDR3 size: 14 residues. CDR3 DNA sequence: TGCAGTGCTAGGATCCGGGCCCACTCCTACGAGCAGTACTTC. It yields the protein CSARIRAHSYEQYF.

The genes are TRBV11-2 and TRBJ2-3, with 11 bases aligning to TRBD2. The CDR3 runs 18 residues. V shed 1 base and J 3 bases; nucleotides not matched to a gene: 9. Per the germline V gene, CDR1 is SGHAT and CDR2 is FQNNGV. The CDR3 nucleotides are TGTGCCAGCAGCTTAGGACGACTAGCGGGGAGGGGGACAGATACGCAGTATTTT. Its protein is CASSLGRLAGRGTDTQYF.

The chain joins TRBV25-1 to TRBJ1-2; TRBD1 might be the D (6 bases). This CDR3 is built from 12 residues. The V gene's germline CDR1 is MGHDK and CDR2 SYGVNS. The ends were cut back, 2 bases at V and 8 bases at J, with 9 bases in the middle. In DNA form, the CDR3 reads TGTGCCAGCAGTGAAAGAGGGGGAGGCTACACCTTC. Translating gives CASSERGGGYTF.

The V call is TRBV20-1, the J call TRBJ1-3, with D unclear. V was shortened by 6 bases and J by 2 bases, with 14 bases between the two germline ends. Per the germline V gene, CDR1 is DFQATT and CDR2 is SNEGSKA (reference sequence). CDR3 length: 14 amino acids. CDR3 nucleotides: TGCAGTGCCATCACTCAGGCCGCTGGAAACACCATATATTTT. This encodes CSAITQAAGNTIYF.